The rows below give T cell receptor beta chains drawn from one sample of a study of blood T cell repertoires in COVID-19. TCRdb's table, derived via immunoSEQ multiplex PCR, lists solely in-frame clones and lacks some. The top ten clones hold 4.5% to 5.5% of a sample with approximately 50,000 clones, 90% to 95% of them seen once. Sequenced sample: peripheral blood. These receptors were taken from a man aged 45-65 years with active COVID-19. Each CDR3 is given with its conserved first and last residue. A D gene is named only where the DNA matches it firmly. The listing skips clone size in some rows; elsewhere it reads once, few, many or a size class.

j_call	d_call	clone_size	v_call	cdr3_aa	cdr3_nt
TRBJ2-1	NA	few	TRBV10-2	CASSVSYNEQFF	TGCGCCAGCAGTGTTAGCTACAATGAGCAGTTCTTC
TRBJ2-1	NA	NA	TRBV6-5	CASSYLDSRGNEQFF	TGTGCCAGCAGTTACTTAGACTCGAGAGGGAATGAGCAGTTCTTC
TRBJ2-7	NA	NA	TRBV20-1	CSASRTEKYEQYF	TGCAGTGCTAGTCGGACAGAAAAATACGAGCAGTACTTC
TRBJ2-7	TRBD2	NA	TRBV5-1	CASSSSSSGYFYEQYF	TGCGCCAGCAGCTCCTCTTCTAGCGGGTACTTCTACGAGCAGTACTTC
TRBJ2-5	NA	NA	TRBV7-2	CASSFGELETQYF	TGTGCCAGCAGCTTCGGGGAGCTGGAGACCCAGTACTTC
TRBJ2-5	TRBD2	NA	TRBV2	CASSAGTSGKTQYF	TGTGCCAGCAGCGCCGGGACTAGCGGGAAGACCCAGTACTTC
TRBJ2-5	TRBD2	NA	TRBV12-5	CASLASGGLETQYF	TGTGCTAGTCTAGCTAGCGGGGGGTTGGAGACCCAGTACTTC
TRBJ2-5	TRBD2	NA	TRBV10-3	CAISEGLARETQYF	TGTGCCATCAGTGAAGGACTAGCACGAGAGACCCAGTACTTC
TRBJ1-2	TRBD1	few	TRBV28	CASSLFAGGYGYTF	TGTGCCAGCAGTTTATTCGCAGGGGGCTATGGCTACACCTTC
TRBJ1-2	TRBD1	NA	TRBV27	CASSLTGQGNYGYTF	TGTGCCAGCAGCTTAACGGGACAGGGGAACTATGGCTACACCTTC
TRBJ1-5	NA	once	TRBV20-1	CSASSQGGQPQHF	TGCAGTGCTAGTAGTCAGGGTGGTCAGCCCCAGCATTTT
TRBJ2-7	TRBD1	NA	TRBV15	CATSRAPLGGTGSYEQYF	TGTGCCACCAGCAGAGCCCCTCTTGGGGGGACAGGGTCCTACGAGCAGTACTTC
TRBJ2-2	NA	NA	TRBV6-5	CASSYSRDFTGELFF	TGTGCCAGCAGTTACTCCCGGGACTTCACCGGGGAGCTGTTTTTT
TRBJ2-7	TRBD1	NA	TRBV28	CASSDIGQGYEQYF	TGTGCCAGCAGCGACATCGGACAGGGGTACGAGCAGTACTTC
TRBJ1-3	NA	NA	TRBV7-9	CASSRDSSGNTIYF	TGTGCCAGCAGCCGCGACAGCTCTGGAAACACCATATATTTT
TRBJ1-5	NA	NA	TRBV6-2/TRBV6-3	CASSFGTRPQHF	TGCGCCAGCAGTTTTGGTACTCGGCCCCAGCATTTT
TRBJ2-7	TRBD2	NA	TRBV3-1/TRBV3-2	CASSHGLAAYEQYF	TGTGCCAGCAGCCACGGACTAGCGGCCTACGAGCAGTACTTC
TRBJ2-1	NA	NA	TRBV19	CASRSRNEQFF	TGTGCCAGTAGAAGCAGGAATGAGCAGTTCTTC
TRBJ1-2	NA	NA	TRBV6-2/TRBV6-3	CASSYSLFSVAGIWGYTF	TGTGCCAGCAGTTACTCGTTGTTTTCGGTGGCAGGGATTTGGGGCTACACCTTC
TRBJ1-6	NA	NA	TRBV3-1/TRBV3-2	CASSPREGGFSYNSPLHF	TGTGCCAGCAGCCCGCGGGAGGGGGGCTTCTCCTATAATTCACCCCTCCACTTT
TRBJ2-2	TRBD2	NA	TRBV11-2	CASSAGTSGRIRGTGELFF	TGTGCCAGCAGCGCCGGGACTAGCGGGAGGATTAGGGGAACCGGGGAGCTGTTTTTT
TRBJ2-5	NA	NA	TRBV14	CASSPQGFLQETQYF	TGTGCCAGCAGTCCCCAGGGATTTTTACAAGAGACCCAGTACTTC
TRBJ2-7	NA	NA	TRBV21-1	CASSKLAGGPPYEQYF	TGTGCCAGCAGCAAATTAGCGGGGGGGCCGCCCTACGAGCAGTACTTC
TRBJ2-2	TRBD2	NA	TRBV19	CACRGGAYNTGELFF	TGTGCCTGTCGGGGGGGGGCCTACAACACCGGGGAGCTGTTTTTT
TRBJ1-6	NA	few	TRBV11-2	CASSSLDSPLHF	TGTGCCAGCAGCTCCTTAGATTCACCCCTCCACTTT
TRBJ1-1	TRBD1	NA	TRBV11-2	CASSQYRGRETEAFF	TGTGCCAGCAGCCAATACAGGGGGCGTGAAACTGAAGCTTTCTTT
TRBJ2-5	TRBD2	NA	TRBV10-3	CAINWGGLEETQYF	TGTGCCATCAATTGGGGGGGACTAGAGGAGACCCAGTACTTC
TRBJ2-1	TRBD1	NA	TRBV7-7	CASSPGQGAVDEQFF	TGTGCTAGCAGCCCGGGACAGGGGGCAGTCGATGAGCAGTTCTTC
TRBJ2-3	TRBD2	once	TRBV5-4	CASSPSLAGAAQYF	TGTGCCAGCAGCCCCTCACTAGCGGGGGCCGCGCAGTATTTT